Each of the 27 T cell receptor beta chains below was sequenced from the same sample in a study of T cells and Merkel cell carcinoma outcomes. Produced via immunoSEQ multiplex PCR; TCRdb's table is partial and in-frame only. This repertoire shows several thousand clones, roughly 92% found once; its top ten account for 1.5% to 2%. The sequenced sample was tumor tissue from Merkel cell carcinoma. The receptors shown here come from a human donor with Merkel cell carcinoma.

The chain links TRBV5-6 to TRBJ1-2, with D tentatively TRBD1 (6 bases). This CDR3 contains 17 residues. Germline V gene sequence: CDR1 SGHDT, CDR2 YYEEEE. V gave up 3 bases and J gave up 2 bases, with 20 bases separating them. The CDR3 loop reads CASSSDPGGDTNYGYTF. The CDR3 DNA follows: TGTGCCAGCAGCTCGGACCCCGGGGGGGACACCAACTATGGCTACACCTTC.

The chain is built from TRBV29-1 and TRBJ1-2; TRBD1 agrees at 7 bases. The V gene's germline CDR1 is SQVTM and CDR2 ANQGSEA. The CDR3 has 14 amino acids. V lost 2 bases and J lost 4; bases outside the gene matches: 7. DNA for the CDR3: TGCAGCGTTGAAATGACAGGGTCCGGCTATGGCTACACCTTC. Translation: CSVEMTGSGYGYTF.

In its sample, this clone was seen once. The chain joins TRBV15 to TRBJ2-5, with D perhaps TRBD1 (5 bases). Trimming stripped 2 bases from V and 4 bases from J, with 11 bases between. The CDR3 consists of 14 residues. Germline values: CDR1 LNHNV, CDR2 YYDKDF (reference sequence). The CDR3 spells CATSRNRFRETQYF. The CDR3 DNA sequence: TGTGCCACCAGCAGAAACAGGTTTCGAGAGACCCAGTACTTC.

The chain has TRBV5-1 and TRBJ1-1; D is uncertain. The CDR3 is 12 amino acids. V was shortened by 0 bases and J by 4 bases, with 4 bases between the two germline ends. Germline values: CDR1 SGHRS, CDR2 YFSETQ. CDR3 bases: TGCGCCAGCAGCTTGGTTGGCACTGAAGCTTTCTTT. Amino acids: CASSLVGTEAFF.

The chain carries TRBV5-1 and TRBJ2-1; 7 nucleotides line up with TRBD2. Germline V gene lookup returns CDR1 SGHRS and CDR2 YFSETQ. Germline trimming cut 0 bases from V and 7 bases from J; bases unmatched to any gene: 4. This CDR3 contains 14 residues. CDR3: CASSLGGSSNEQFF. CDR3 DNA: TGCGCCAGCAGCTTGGGCGGGAGTTCGAATGAGCAGTTCTTC.

The V and J genes are TRBV18 and TRBJ2-5; D ambiguous. V lost 5 bases, J lost 3 bases, and 4 bases lay in between. Per the germline V gene, CDR1 is KGHSH and CDR2 is LQKENI. This CDR3 is built from 11 residues. CDR3 sequence reads: CASSAEETQYF. The CDR3 nucleotides are TGTGCCAGCTCAGCCGAAGAGACCCAGTACTTC.

The CDR3 protein is CASSLGPSSYNSPLHF. The CDR3 nucleotides read TGTGCCAGCAGCTTGGGCCCGAGCTCCTATAATTCACCCCTCCACTTT. The chain is built from TRBV5-6 and TRBJ1-6; no clear D gene. V was cut by 0 bases and J by 0 bases, with 7 bases left in between. The germline CDR1 and CDR2 sequences are SGHDT and YYEEEE. CDR3 length: 16 residues.

This clone was seen only once. CDR3 region: CASRIRLEGSSYNEQFF. DNA for the CDR3: TGTGCCAGCAGAATCCGGCTGGAGGGGAGCTCCTACAATGAGCAGTTCTTC. The V and J genes are TRBV2 and TRBJ2-1; maybe TRBD2 (6 bases). Trimming cost V 6 bases and J 0 bases, with 18 bases left between them. The CDR3 spans 17 residues. CDR1 and CDR2 from the germline V gene are SNHLY and FYNNEI.

As concerns this clone: The junction departs from the called germline gene at one end, perhaps through a read error. The V and J genes are TRBV4-3 and TRBJ2-3; D is undetermined. The CDR3 contains 14 residues. Germline CDR1 and CDR2: LGHNA and YSLEER. The CDR3: CASSQEGRADTQYF. Here the CDR3 DNA reads TGCGCTAGCAGCCAAGAAGGCAGAGCAGATACGCAGTATTTT.

V is TRBV4-2 and J is TRBJ2-7; perhaps TRBD1 as D (5 bases). This CDR3 spans 13 amino acids. CDR1 is LGHNA, CDR2 YNFKEQ, per germline. V lost 8 bases and J lost 3, with 14 bases in between. CDR3 loop: CASGAGLIYEQYF. As DNA, the CDR3 is TGTGCCAGCGGGGCCGGCCTTATCTACGAGCAGTACTTC.

V usage is TRBV18 and J usage is TRBJ1-1; D gene ambiguous. V was cut by 3 bases and J by 1 base, with 9 bases left in between. CDR1 KGHSH and CDR2 LQKENI come from the germline V gene. There are 14 residues in the CDR3. The CDR3 loop is CASSPRFENTEAFF. The CDR3 bases are TGTGCCAGCTCACCTCGATTCGAGAACACTGAAGCTTTCTTT.

The chain employs TRBV7-2 and TRBJ2-5; D might be TRBD1 (5 bases). The CDR3 is 15 amino acids. From germline, CDR1 is SGHTA and CDR2 FQGNSA. Trimming stripped 4 bases from V and 5 bases from J, with 17 bases between. The CDR3 reads CASSSTGRVLETQYF. The DNA of the CDR3 is TGTGCCAGCAGCTCCACAGGAAGGGTATTGGAGACCCAGTACTTC.

This clone was detected only once. This chain uses TRBV6-5 with TRBJ2-7; TRBD1 matches 8 bases. Germline loops: CDR1 MNHEY, CDR2 SVGAGI. The CDR3 spans 15 residues. With V trimmed by 6 bases and J by 0 bases, 7 bases remained unmatched. The CDR3 nucleotides read TGTGCCAGCAGGGGAGGACAGGGAAGCTCCTACGAGCAGTACTTC. This sequence encodes CASRGGQGSSYEQYF.

This rearrangement joins TRBV4-2 to TRBJ1-4, with a tentative D call TRBD1 (5 bases). Germline CDR1 reads LGHNA; CDR2 reads YNFKEQ. This CDR3 region has 14 residues. The V end lost 6 bases, the J end lost 6 bases, and 14 bases lay between the germline ends. The CDR3 protein is CASSSGAVYEKLFF. The CDR3 DNA sequence: TGTGCCAGCAGTTCCGGGGCTGTCTATGAAAAACTGTTTTTT.

This clone was detected once. The rearrangement links TRBV7-2 to TRBJ1-4; possibly TRBD1 for D (5 bases). Per germline, CDR1 SGHTA and CDR2 FQGNSA. The CDR3 runs to 17 residues. Trimming shortened V by 6 bases and J by 3 bases, and 20 bases separated the two germline ends. As DNA, the CDR3 is TGTGCCAGCAGTGAACAGGCGGGGACGGTACCTAATGAAAAACTGTTTTTT. This codes for CASSEQAGTVPNEKLFF.

This chain connects TRBV7-9 to TRBJ1-2; possible D gene TRBD1, 5 bases. V lost 2 bases, J lost 8 bases, and 15 bases lay in between. The germline V gene encodes CDR1 SEHNR and CDR2 FQNEAQ (reference sequence). The CDR3 is 14 amino acids. Written as DNA, the CDR3 is TGTGCCAGCAGCTTAACGGGAGGTGGGGACGGCTACACCTTC. Protein sequence: CASSLTGGGDGYTF. Together with reference TRBV7-9 and TRBJ1-2, the CDR3 gives the full variable domain: DTGVSQNPRHKITKRGQNVTFRCDPISEHNRLYWYRQTLGQGPEFLTYFQNEAQLEKSRLLSDRFSAERPKGSFSTLEIQRTEQGDSAMYLCASSLTGGGDGYTFGSGTRLTVV.

This clone was picked up one time. The chain carries TRBV25-1 and TRBJ2-3; TRBD1 is a possible D gene (7 bases). The CDR3 runs to 15 residues. Trimming stripped 9 bases from V and 2 bases from J, with 18 bases between. Looked up from germline, CDR1 is MGHDK and CDR2 is SYGVNS. The CDR3: CASGPFRGDTDTQYF. CDR3 nucleotides: TGTGCCAGTGGGCCCTTCAGGGGGGACACAGATACGCAGTATTTT.

The chain carries TRBV4-1 and TRBJ2-1; TRBD2 is a possible D gene (6 bases). V shed 0 bases and J shed 6 bases, with 15 bases lying between them. The germline V gene has CDR1 MGHRA and CDR2 YSYEKL. CDR3 length equals 16 residues. CDR3: CASSQDLGLPVNEQFF. The CDR3 nucleotides read TGCGCCAGCAGCCAAGATCTAGGACTACCCGTCAATGAGCAGTTCTTC.

J is TRBJ2-2 and V is TRBV19; D possibly matches TRBD1 or TRBD2 (5 bases each). With 10 bases removed from V and 4 bases from J, the gap between germline ends came to 10 bases. The CDR3 is 12 amino acids. The germline CDR1 and CDR2 sequences are LNHDA and SQIVND (reference sequence). CDR3 sequence (DNA): TGTGCCATACGGGACCTCACCGGGGAGCTGTTTTTT. It encodes CAIRDLTGELFF. Full variable domain (outside the CDR3, taken from reference TRBV19 and TRBJ2-2): DGGITQSPKYLFRKEGQNVTLSCEQNLNHDAMYWYRQDPGQGLRLIYYSQIVNDFQKGDIAEGYSVSREKKESFPLTVTSAQKNPTAFYLCAIRDLTGELFFGEGSRLTVL.

As regards this clone: This CDR3 is also generated by other DNA sequences in the sample. V and J are TRBV4-1 and TRBJ2-1; 14 bases agree with TRBD2. The CDR3 contains 15 residues. The ends lost 4 bases at V and 7 bases at J; junction bases unmatched: 3. CDR1 is MGHRA, CDR2 YSYEKL, per germline. CDR3 loop: CASSPGLAGANEQFF. CDR3 DNA: TGCGCCAGCAGCCCGGGACTAGCGGGAGCTAATGAGCAGTTCTTC.

The chain links TRBV7-2 to TRBJ1-2; D remains ambiguous. The CDR3 is made up of 12 amino acids. Deletions cut 1 base from V and 6 bases from J, with 6 bases between. The germline V gene encodes CDR1 SGHTA and CDR2 FQGNSA. CDR3 nucleotide sequence: TGTGCCAGCAGCTTAGGGAGAGATGGCTACACCTTC. Translation gives CASSLGRDGYTF.

The chain recombines TRBV11-2 with TRBJ2-1, with 13 bases aligning to TRBD2. The CDR3 contains 15 residues. Germline assignment: CDR1 SGHAT and CDR2 FQNNGV. V dropped 5 bases and J dropped 7; count of bases not matched to a gene: 5. Here the CDR3 DNA reads TGTGCCAGCAGCCCCGGGACTAGCGGGATGAATGAGCAGTTCTTC. It specifies CASSPGTSGMNEQFF.

The chain couples TRBV7-9 to TRBJ1-1; unclear D gene. Trimming took off 3 bases at V and 4 bases at J, with 9 bases between the two ends. The CDR3 has 13 residues. The germline V gene encodes CDR1 SEHNR and CDR2 FQNEAQ (reference sequence). The CDR3 region is CASSFQEGTEAFF. The CDR3 DNA is TGTGCCAGCAGCTTTCAGGAGGGCACTGAAGCTTTCTTT.

The DNA for the CDR3 is TGCGCCAGCAGCCAAAGACAGGTCGCTACAGGCTACACCTTC. This translates into CASSQRQVATGYTF. This chain links TRBV4-3 with TRBJ1-2, with D maybe TRBD1 (6 bases). The CDR3 sequence is 14 residues long. The ends were cut back, 2 bases at V and 8 bases at J, with 15 bases in the middle. CDR1 is LGHNA, CDR2 YSLEER, per germline.

This chain links TRBV7-2 with TRBJ1-2; D is perhaps TRBD1 (5 bases). The CDR3 is 13 amino acids. The V and J ends lost 5 bases and 5 bases respectively, with 12 bases between them. In germline, CDR1 is SGHTA, CDR2 FQGNSA. The CDR3: CASSQNDRYGYTF. In DNA form, the CDR3 reads TGTGCCAGCAGCCAGAACGACAGATATGGCTACACCTTC.

V usage is TRBV19 and J usage is TRBJ2-7; a possible D gene is TRBD1 (6 bases). The V end was cut by 6 bases, the J end by 1 base, with 19 bases between. Germline V lookup: CDR1 LNHDA, CDR2 SQIVND (reference sequence). The CDR3 is 16 residues long. CDR3 sequence reads: CASSPYPDSSSYEQYF. Here the CDR3 DNA reads TGTGCCAGTAGCCCTTACCCGGACAGTTCTTCCTACGAGCAGTACTTC. The complete variable domain, with remaining parts taken from reference TRBV19 and TRBJ2-7, reads DGGITQSPKYLFRKEGQNVTLSCEQNLNHDAMYWYRQDPGQGLRLIYYSQIVNDFQKGDIAEGYSVSREKKESFPLTVTSAQKNPTAFYLCASSPYPDSSSYEQYFGPGTRLTVT.

The rearrangement joins TRBV6-5 to TRBJ1-2, with 8 bases identical to TRBD1. V lost 6 bases, J lost 4 bases, and 7 bases stayed unmatched. The CDR3 sequence is 14 residues long. Per the germline V gene, CDR1 is MNHEY and CDR2 is SVGAGI. The CDR3 loop is CASSVQGEGYGYTF. CDR3 DNA sequence: TGTGCCAGCAGCGTACAGGGGGAAGGCTATGGCTACACCTTC.